The 31 T cell receptor beta chains below come from one sample, sequenced in a study of blood T cell repertoires in COVID-19. TCRdb's table, derived via immunoSEQ multiplex PCR, lists solely in-frame clones and lacks some. The sample carries over 100,000 clones, roughly 90% recorded once. Sequenced material: peripheral blood. The receptors were sampled from a woman aged 45-65 years with COVID-19, enrolled during active disease.

Only one count was recorded for this clone. This chain joins TRBV5-6 and TRBJ1-2, with TRBD1 identical over 10 bases. The CDR3 runs to 17 residues. CDR1 and CDR2 (germline): SGHDT, YYEEEE. Unmatched junction bases numbered 14, after V lost 5 bases and J lost 4 bases. DNA of the CDR3: TGTGCCAGCAGTGTGGGGGGACAGGGGCCAAACTTCTATGGCTACACCTTC. The encoded protein is CASSVGGQGPNFYGYTF.

The chain carries TRBV9 and TRBJ1-6, with TRBD1 identical over 9 bases. The V gene's germline CDR1 is SGDLS and CDR2 YYNGEE. V shed 4 bases, J shed 10 bases, and the junction held 9 bases outside the gene matches. The length of the CDR3 is 15 residues. The CDR3 DNA is TGTGCCAGCAGCTTCGGGACAGGGCGAGGATCACCCCTCCACTTT. As protein: CASSFGTGRGSPLHF.

The rearrangement links TRBV19 to TRBJ1-5; 7 bases are a match to TRBD1. The CDR3 runs to 15 residues. The germline V gene encodes CDR1 LNHDA and CDR2 SQIVND (reference sequence). The V segment lost 6 bases and the J segment 7 bases; nucleotides outside the gene matches: 12. The CDR3 DNA reads as TGTGCCAGTAGGCCTGTGACAGGGAGGATGCAGCCCCAGCATTTT. Protein product: CASRPVTGRMQPQHF.

CDR3 nucleotides: TGTGCCAGCAGCCCGGCGACAGGGGCTAGGAGCAATCAGCCCCAGCATTTT. Its translation: CASSPATGARSNQPQHF. The chain recombines TRBV11-2 with TRBJ1-5, with 8 bases matching TRBD1. V shed 5 bases, J shed 1 base, and the junction held 10 bases outside the gene matches. The CDR3 sequence is 17 residues long. Looked up from germline, CDR1 is SGHAT and CDR2 is FQNNGV.

V and J are TRBV29-1 and TRBJ2-5; 7 bases line up with TRBD1. Germline loops: CDR1 SQVTM, CDR2 ANQGSEA. This CDR3 is built from 12 residues. V shed 8 bases, J shed 1 base, and the junction held 4 bases outside the gene matches. CDR3 amino acids: CSMRQGQETQYF. The CDR3 DNA follows: TGCAGCATGCGACAGGGCCAAGAGACCCAGTACTTC.

CDR3 sequence reads: CASSSREGARTGELFF. The CDR3 DNA reads as TGCGCCAGCAGTTCCCGGGAGGGGGCGCGTACCGGGGAGCTGTTTTTT. V is TRBV23-1 and J is TRBJ2-2; a possible D gene is TRBD2 (8 bases). TRBV23-1 falls under the ORF class, with uncertain function. This CDR3 contains 16 residues. V shed 5 bases and J shed 5 bases, with 18 bases lying between them.

V and J are TRBV9 and TRBJ1-1; maybe TRBD1 (5 bases). This CDR3 contains 15 residues. Germline-derived CDR1 and CDR2 are SGDLS and YYNGEE. Trimming took off 2 bases at V and 3 bases at J, with 14 bases between the two ends. CDR3 amino acids: CASSVTGAPDTEAFF. For the CDR3, the DNA is TGTGCCAGCAGCGTTACAGGTGCCCCCGACACTGAAGCTTTCTTT. The full variable domain, with the rest looked up from reference TRBV9 and TRBJ1-1, is DSGVTQTPKHLITATGQRVTLRCSPRSGDLSVYWYQQSLDQGLQFLIQYYNGEERAKGNILERFSAQQFPDLHSELNLSSLELGDSALYFCASSVTGAPDTEAFFGQGTRLTVV.

This chain uses TRBV19 with TRBJ1-2, with D possibly being TRBD1 (5 bases). V dropped 5 bases and J dropped 3 bases, with 19 bases sitting between them. Germline-derived CDR1 and CDR2 are LNHDA and SQIVND (reference sequence). This CDR3 is built from 16 residues. This chain's CDR3 is CASSQGGPGGDYGYTF. The CDR3 DNA follows: TGTGCCAGTAGTCAGGGCGGACCGGGAGGAGACTATGGCTACACCTTC.

This chain uses TRBV27 with TRBJ1-2, with TRBD1 matching over 7 bases. Trimming at V came to 6 bases and at J to 9 bases, leaving 4 bases not matched to a gene. This CDR3 is 11 amino acids long. Germline loops: CDR1 MNHEY, CDR2 SMNVEV (reference sequence). The CDR3 DNA follows: TGTGCCAGCAGGGCGGGACAGAGCTACACCTTC. Its translation: CASRAGQSYTF.

The J gene is TRBJ2-5, the V gene TRBV27; maybe TRBD1 (5 bases). V lost 3 bases, J lost 2 bases, and 13 bases lay in between. CDR1 MNHEY and CDR2 SMNVEV come from the germline V gene (reference sequence). The CDR3 has 15 residues. The CDR3 is CASSFWGPSQETQYF. CDR3 DNA sequence: TGTGCCAGCAGTTTTTGGGGCCCCTCTCAAGAGACCCAGTACTTC.

V and J are TRBV27 and TRBJ1-1, with 8 nucleotides matching TRBD1. Trimming removed 5 bases from V and 2 bases from J; junction bases left unmatched: 4. The germline gives CDR1 MNHEY, CDR2 SMNVEV (reference sequence). This CDR3 has 14 amino acids. The chain's CDR3 is CASSHQGANTEAFF. The CDR3 nucleotides read TGTGCCAGCAGTCACCAGGGGGCCAACACTGAAGCTTTCTTT.

The genes are TRBV19 and TRBJ2-7, with D maybe TRBD1 (6 bases). Trimming cost V 6 bases and J 7 bases, with 19 bases left between them. CDR1 and CDR2 from the germline V gene are LNHDA and SQIVND (reference sequence). The CDR3 contains 14 residues. CDR3 loop: CASSRGVGEREQYF. CDR3 DNA sequence: TGTGCCAGTAGCAGGGGCGTCGGGGAGAGGGAGCAGTACTTC.

About this clone: In the same sample, other DNA sequences code for this CDR3. The rearrangement uses TRBV20-1 and TRBJ1-1; D is ambiguous. Germline CDR1 reads DFQATT; CDR2 reads SNEGSKA (reference sequence). The CDR3 sequence is 12 residues long. V gave up 3 bases and J gave up 1 base, with 6 bases separating them. The CDR3 sequence is CSASRGNTEAFF. The CDR3 region has the DNA TGCAGTGCTAGTCGCGGGAACACTGAAGCTTTCTTT.

This chain connects TRBV13 to TRBJ1-2; TRBD1 matches 7 bases. The CDR3 consists of 15 residues. Germline CDR1 and CDR2: PRHDT and FYEKMQ (reference sequence). V was clipped by 0 bases and J by 1 base; unmatched bases: 2. CDR3 loop: CASSLGPGGNYGYTF. The DNA of the CDR3 is TGTGCCAGCAGCTTAGGGCCAGGGGGTAACTATGGCTACACCTTC.

This chain connects TRBV30 to TRBJ1-1; TRBD1 matches 7 bases. V shed 7 bases, J shed 4 bases, and the junction held 12 bases outside the gene matches. The CDR3 contains 14 residues. Germline V lookup: CDR1 GTSNPN, CDR2 SVGIG (reference sequence). CDR3 DNA sequence: TGTGCCTTCACCCCCGGCCAGGGGGGCACTGAAGCTTTCTTT. Protein product: CAFTPGQGGTEAFF.

The V gene is TRBV11-2, the J gene TRBJ1-1; 7 bases are a match to TRBD1. With 3 bases clipped from V and 7 bases from J, the junction kept 8 bases outside the gene matches. This CDR3 contains 14 residues. Germline V gene data show CDR1 as SGHAT and CDR2 as FQNNGV. CDR3 sequence (DNA): TGTGCCAGCAGCTTCAACAACAGGGGAAATGAAGCTTTCTTT. Translated: CASSFNNRGNEAFF.

This clone was observed once. The V gene is TRBV6-5, the J gene TRBJ1-1; TRBD1 is a possible D gene (6 bases). Germline V gene sequence: CDR1 MNHEY, CDR2 SVGAGI. The V end lost 5 bases, the J end lost 0 bases, and 13 bases lay between the germline ends. This CDR3 contains 15 residues. CDR3 coding DNA: TGTGCCAGCAGTAGACAGGCCAGAATGAACACTGAAGCTTTCTTT. Protein sequence: CASSRQARMNTEAFF.

V gene TRBV16 combines with J gene TRBJ1-2, with 8 bases lining up with TRBD1. V shed 3 bases and J 6 bases; nucleotides not matched to a gene: 9. The V gene's germline CDR1 is KGHSY and CDR2 FQNENV. The length of the CDR3 is 15 residues. The CDR3 nucleotides read TGTGCCAGCAGCCAGCCCGACGACAGGGGCAATGGCTACACCTTC. Its translation is CASSQPDDRGNGYTF.

This sequence joins TRBV7-8 and TRBJ2-7; D gene uncertain. CDR3 length: 12 residues. V dropped 4 bases and J dropped 6 bases, with 10 bases sitting between them. In germline, CDR1 is SGHVS, CDR2 FQNEAQ. The chain's CDR3 is CASSSRSGEQYV. The CDR3 nucleotides read TGTGCCAGCAGCTCACGCTCGGGCGAGCAGTACGTC.

The chain carries TRBV11-2 and TRBJ1-2, with D maybe TRBD1 (5 bases). The V and J ends lost 0 bases and 4 bases respectively, with 12 bases between them. This CDR3 region has 15 residues. Germline V gene sequence: CDR1 SGHAT, CDR2 FQNNGV. CDR3 sequence (DNA): TGTGCCAGCAGCTTAGATGGGGGGACTTTCTATGGCTACACCTTC. Residues: CASSLDGGTFYGYTF.

The chain couples TRBV5-1 to TRBJ1-2, with D tentatively TRBD1 (6 bases). The CDR3 consists of 15 residues. V was pared by 4 bases and J by 4 bases, with 17 bases between. CDR1 is SGHRS and CDR2 is YFSETQ in the germline V gene. CDR3 nucleotide sequence: TGCGCCAGCAGCCCCTCGGGGGGCCTCACCTATGGCTACACCTTC. Translation gives CASSPSGGLTYGYTF.

This chain links TRBV5-1 with TRBJ2-3, with D perhaps TRBD2 (6 bases). Trimming removed 1 base at V and 0 bases at J, with 9 bases between. This CDR3 is 15 amino acids long. Germline V gene data show CDR1 as SGHRS and CDR2 as YFSETQ. The CDR3 DNA reads as TGCGCCAGCAGCTTGACTAGCCTGAGCACAGATACGCAGTATTTT. Amino acid sequence: CASSLTSLSTDTQYF.

The gene calls are TRBV7-8 and TRBJ1-1; 7 nucleotides agree with TRBD1. Trimming cost V 2 bases and J 4 bases; bases outside gene matches: 1. CDR1 and CDR2 (germline): SGHVS, FQNEAQ. The CDR3 consists of 13 residues. The CDR3 nucleotides are TGTGCCAGCAGCTTAAGGGGGCTCACTGAAGCTTTCTTT. Protein: CASSLRGLTEAFF. Drawing the rest from reference TRBV7-8 and TRBJ1-1, the complete variable domain is GAGVSQSPRYKVAKRGQDVALRCDPISGHVSLFWYQQALGQGPEFLTYFQNEAQLDKSGLPSDRFFAERPEGSVSTLKIQRTQQEDSAVYLCASSLRGLTEAFFGQGTRLTVV.

J is TRBJ2-7 and V is TRBV5-5; 10 bases are shared with TRBD1. The CDR3 is 14 residues long. From germline, CDR1 is SGHKS and CDR2 YYEKEE (reference sequence). J was trimmed by 5 bases and V by 4 bases; bases with no gene match: 6. CDR3 in DNA: TGTGCCAGCAGCCTGGACAGGGGGTTCGACGAGCAGTACTTC. Its protein product is CASSLDRGFDEQYF.

J is TRBJ1-1 and V is TRBV11-2; D is uncertain. The CDR3 runs to 12 residues. CDR1 is SGHAT and CDR2 is FQNNGV in the germline V gene. V lost 0 bases and J 5 bases, leaving 4 bases between the germline ends. CDR3 loop: CASSLDQTEAFF. The CDR3 coding sequence is TGTGCCAGCAGCTTAGATCAAACTGAAGCTTTCTTT.

This chain uses TRBV11-2 with TRBJ2-7, with D possibly being TRBD1 (5 bases). Germline V CDR1 and CDR2: SGHAT, FQNNGV. The CDR3 totals 13 residues. V was cut by 4 bases and J by 2 bases, with 9 bases left in between. Here the CDR3 DNA reads TGTGCCAGCAGCTGGGCAGGGCCCTACGAGCAGTACTTC. It codes for CASSWAGPYEQYF. Supplemented by reference TRBV11-2 and TRBJ2-7, the full variable domain reads EAGVAQSPRYKIIEKRQSVAFWCNPISGHATLYWYQQILGQGPKLLIQFQNNGVVDDSQLPKDRFSAERLKGVDSTLKIQPAKLEDSAVYLCASSWAGPYEQYFGPGTRLTVT.

The chain has TRBV27 and TRBJ1-2; possible D gene TRBD1, 5 bases. Trimming took 7 bases from V and 5 from J, leaving 23 bases between them. Germline CDR1 is MNHEY and CDR2 is SMNVEV (reference sequence). This CDR3 has 16 residues. CDR3 DNA: TGTGCCAGCATGTCCTTGGGAACAGGTCCCAGGTATGGCTACACCTTC. Its protein product is CASMSLGTGPRYGYTF.

The rearrangement uses TRBV7-2 and TRBJ2-1, with TRBD2 matching 10 bases. Losses at the gene ends were 5 bases for V and 7 bases for J; bases not matched to a gene: 8. The germline gives CDR1 SGHTA, CDR2 FQGNSA. This CDR3 is 15 amino acids long. CDR3 region: CASSPRTSGGNEQFF. The CDR3 DNA is TGTGCCAGCAGCCCCCGGACTAGCGGCGGAAATGAGCAGTTCTTC.

The J gene is TRBJ1-4, the V gene TRBV25-1; no clear D gene. The CDR3 spans 15 residues. From germline, CDR1 is MGHDK and CDR2 SYGVNS. Trimming took 3 bases from V and 4 from J, leaving 12 bases between them. The CDR3 sequence: CASSDRRWNNEKLFF. In DNA, the CDR3 is TGTGCCAGCAGTGATCGGAGGTGGAATAATGAAAAACTGTTTTTT.

V is TRBV6-2 or TRBV6-3 and J is TRBJ1-5; TRBD1 matches at 7 bases. J lost 2 bases, V lost 5 bases, and 6 bases had no gene match. Germline V gives CDR1 MNHEY, CDR2 SVGEGT. The CDR3 is 15 amino acids. The CDR3 nucleotides are TGTGCCAGCAGTCCGACAGGGCGCGGCAATCAGCCCCAGCATTTT. As protein: CASSPTGRGNQPQHF.

The chain joins TRBV6-1 to TRBJ2-7, with TRBD1 as a possible D gene (5 bases). V lost 7 bases, J lost 4 bases, and 8 bases lay in between. Looked up from germline, CDR1 is MNHNS and CDR2 is SASEGT. This CDR3 is built from 11 residues. The CDR3 here is CASTGMYEQYF. Here the CDR3 DNA reads TGTGCCAGCACAGGGATGTACGAGCAGTACTTC.